One and the same sample provided the 2 T cell receptor beta chains below, sequenced in a study of PD-1 blockade in mismatch repair-deficient tumors. Method: immunoSEQ multiplex PCR; TCRdb's copy keeps in-frame clones and lacks some. The sample holds 40,000 to 60,000 clones, approximately 80% seen once. Sequences were derived from PBMCs, sampled before pembrolizumab treatment. Receptor source: an adult with mismatch repair-deficient cancer.

The chain carries TRBV7-3 and TRBJ2-2; the D gene is possibly TRBD1 (5 bases). Germline loops: CDR1 SGHTA, CDR2 FQGTGA. The CDR3 is made up of 14 amino acids. V was shortened by 5 bases and J by 6 bases, with 13 bases between the two germline ends. CDR3 nucleotide sequence: TGTGCCAGCAGCCGAACCCCGACAGCCGGGGAGCTGTTTTTT. It specifies CASSRTPTAGELFF. Based on the CDR3 plus reference TRBV7-3 and TRBJ2-2, the full variable domain is GAGVSQTPSNKVTEKGKYVELRCDPISGHTALYWYRQSLGQGPEFLIYFQGTGAADDSGLPNDRFFAVRPEGSVSTLKIQRTERGDSAVYLCASSRTPTAGELFFGEGSRLTVL.

Comments on this clone: This specimen includes other DNA sequences encoding the same CDR3. The chain combines TRBV5-6 with TRBJ2-7; TRBD1 might be the D (5 bases). Between the trimmed V and J ends, which lost 0 bases and 2 bases, there was a span of 6 bases. The V gene's germline CDR1 is SGHDT and CDR2 YYEEEE. CDR3 length: 13 residues. The CDR3, as DNA: TGTGCCAGCAGCTTGGGCAGGGCCTACGAGCAGTACTTC. This translates into CASSLGRAYEQYF.